The 9 T cell receptor beta chains reported below all come from one sample, sequenced in a study of siplizumab effects on memory and regulatory T cells. Profiling relied on immunoSEQ multiplex PCR, and the TCRdb table lists in-frame clones only, not all of them. This sample carries fewer than 20,000 clones, 45% to 60% of them seen once, and the ten largest clones take approximately 4.9%. The mixed lymphocyte reaction cells were grown together in coculture at 37°C for around 6 days. Their target antigens are unknown. Sequenced material: CFSE-low (dividing) CD4+ T cells sorted from an allogeneic mixed lymphocyte reaction. Receptors originate from a human donor in good health; the cells came from an allogeneic mixed lymphocyte reaction.

V usage is TRBV28 and J usage is TRBJ1-2, with TRBD1 matching 7 bases. Germline CDR1 is MDHEN and CDR2 is SYDVKM. The ends lost 6 bases at V and 6 bases at J; junction bases unmatched: 13. The CDR3 totals 15 residues. This chain's CDR3 is CASSRQGSGYNGYTF. DNA for the CDR3: TGTGCCAGCAGCCGACAGGGTTCGGGTTACAATGGCTACACCTTC.

The chain is built from TRBV7-9 and TRBJ1-6; TRBD1 is a possible D gene (6 bases). CDR3 length: 17 residues. V lost 5 bases to trimming and J lost 3 bases, with 17 bases between them. Germline V gene data show CDR1 as SEHNR and CDR2 as FQNEAQ (reference sequence). As DNA, the CDR3 is TGTGCCAGCAGCCCCGAATCCGGGACAAGCTATAATTCACCCCTCCACTTT. The encoded protein is CASSPESGTSYNSPLHF.

The J gene is TRBJ2-5, the V gene TRBV30; D uncertain. This CDR3 spans 12 amino acids. Germline loops: CDR1 GTSNPN, CDR2 SVGIG (reference sequence). V lost 7 bases and J 0 bases, leaving 9 bases between the germline ends. DNA of the CDR3: TGTGCCTTTTATCGTTACCAAGAGACCCAGTACTTC. Its protein is CAFYRYQETQYF.

This clone has more than one count but fewer than ten. The chain couples TRBV6-1 to TRBJ2-5; perhaps D is TRBD1 or TRBD2 (6 bases each). CDR3 length: 14 residues. Germline assignment: CDR1 MNHNS and CDR2 SASEGT. Trimming removed 8 bases at V and 4 bases at J, with 17 bases between. CDR3 in amino acids: CASERGGGPETQYF. CDR3 DNA sequence: TGTGCCAGCGAGCGTGGAGGGGGGCCAGAGACCCAGTACTTC.

V gene TRBV11-2 combines with J gene TRBJ2-1; maybe TRBD1 (5 bases). Germline CDR1 reads SGHAT; CDR2 reads FQNNGV. Trimming took 5 bases from V and 4 from J, leaving 9 bases between them. This CDR3 spans 13 amino acids. For the CDR3, the DNA is TGTGCCAGCAGCCGGAACAGGTACAATGAGCAGTTCTTC. This translates into CASSRNRYNEQFF.

This clone was observed a few times. The rearrangement joins TRBV28 to TRBJ1-1; D gene ambiguous. Germline V gene lookup returns CDR1 MDHEN and CDR2 SYDVKM. This CDR3 comprises 12 residues. V gave up 6 bases and J gave up 2 bases, with 7 bases separating them. CDR3: CASSWKNTEAFF. The CDR3, as DNA: TGTGCCAGCAGCTGGAAAAACACTGAAGCTTTCTTT.

The V gene is TRBV5-1, the J gene TRBJ2-1, with TRBD1 as a possible D gene (6 bases). Germline V gene sequence: CDR1 SGHRS, CDR2 YFSETQ. V was cut by 4 bases and J by 4 bases, with 18 bases left in between. The length of the CDR3 is 16 residues. CDR3 sequence (DNA): TGCGCCAGCAGCCCCGACGGGACAAGGCTGTACAATGAGCAGTTCTTC. This codes for CASSPDGTRLYNEQFF.

By sample fraction, this clone is medium-sized. V and J are TRBV28 and TRBJ1-1; unclear D gene. Germline V lookup: CDR1 MDHEN, CDR2 SYDVKM. The CDR3 loop spans 13 amino acids. V was shortened by 3 bases and J by 6 bases, with 11 bases between the two germline ends. CDR3 sequence: CASSFGGIPEAFF. The CDR3, as DNA: TGTGCCAGCAGTTTCGGAGGGATACCTGAAGCTTTCTTT.

The chain has TRBV5-4 and TRBJ2-3; D possibly corresponds to TRBD2 (6 bases). Germline-derived CDR1 and CDR2 are SGHNT and YYREEE (reference sequence). The CDR3 runs 16 residues. V shed 4 bases and J shed 0 bases, with 15 bases lying between them. CDR3 DNA sequence: TGTGCCAGCAGCCCACCGGAGGGCTCTAGCACAGATACGCAGTATTTT. Translating gives CASSPPEGSSTDTQYF.